This T cell receptor (beta chain) was identified in a study of control samples from healthy donors and cancer patients. This table comes from immunoSEQ multiplex PCR, and its TCRdb copy is limited to in-frame clones, with some not included. The sample lists approximately 52,000 clones, more than 95% occurring once. Between the trimmed V and J ends, which lost 4 bases and 6 bases, there was a span of 18 bases. The CDR3 is 15 residues long. Germline CDR1 and CDR2: MNHEY and SVGAGI. This TCR was recovered from a woman between 18 and 29 years old in good health. The chain uses TRBV6-5 and TRBJ1-1; the D gene is possibly TRBD1 (5 bases). Sequencing input: blood. The CDR3: CASSSPTGRLAEAFF. For the CDR3, the DNA is TGTGCCAGCAGTTCACCCACAGGTCGCTTAGCTGAAGCTTTCTTT.